This T cell receptor (beta chain) was observed in a study of control samples from healthy donors and cancer patients. TCRdb keeps only in-frame clones here, not all; method: immunoSEQ multiplex PCR. Of 130,000 or so clones listed, around 87% are singletons. This CDR3 region has 16 residues. Germline V gene lookup returns CDR1 MNHEY and CDR2 SVGEGT. With V trimmed by 6 bases and J by 0 bases, 8 bases remained unmatched. The J gene is TRBJ2-3, the V gene TRBV6-2 or TRBV6-3, with TRBD2 matching 8 bases. The clonotype comes from a man aged 35 to 55 in good health. Sequencing was performed on blood. CDR3 region: CASSPYIAGSTDTQYF. DNA of the CDR3: TGTGCCAGCAGCCCTTATATAGCGGGGAGCACAGATACGCAGTATTTT.